Listed below are T cell receptor beta chains from one sample, sequenced in a study of CD8 T cells in Susac syndrome. TCRdb analysed the immunoSEQ multiplex PCR reads with MiXCR anew, one entry per CDR3 protein. Altogether about 120,000 distinct CDR3 sequences are present, 90% to 95% being singletons, with the ten largest covering more than 0.09%. Sample: CD4+ T cells from PBMCs. These TCRs come from a human donor in good health. The CDR3 runs from the conserved cysteine through the conserved F or W. D genes are given only for firm matches. For some rows the clone size is stated as once, few or many, or as a class when expanded; others skip it.

v_call: TRBV6-2/TRBV6-3
clone_size: NA
d_call: TRBD1
j_call: TRBJ2-1
cdr3_nt: TGTGCCAGCAGTGGCCGGGACAGGGGAAGGGATGAGCAGTTCTTC
cdr3_aa: CASSGRDRGRDEQFF

v_call: TRBV20-1
clone_size: NA
d_call: TRBD2
j_call: TRBJ2-5
cdr3_nt: TGCAGTGCTAGACCTAGCGGGAGAGGGGAGACCCAGTACTTC
cdr3_aa: CSARPSGRGETQYF

v_call: TRBV24-1
clone_size: NA
d_call: NA
j_call: TRBJ2-3
cdr3_nt: TGTGCCACCAGTGATGGGGGGCGAGATACGCAGTATTTT
cdr3_aa: CATSDGGRDTQYF

v_call: TRBV6-5
clone_size: few
d_call: NA
j_call: TRBJ1-1
cdr3_nt: TGTGCCAGCAGTTACTCAGGTGCGAACACTGAAGCTTTCTTT
cdr3_aa: CASSYSGANTEAFF

v_call: TRBV3-1
clone_size: NA
d_call: TRBD2
j_call: TRBJ2-5
cdr3_nt: TGTGCCAGCAGCCCGCCGGGACTAGCGGAAGAGACCCAGTACTTC
cdr3_aa: CASSPPGLAEETQYF

v_call: TRBV12-3/TRBV12-4
clone_size: few
d_call: NA
j_call: TRBJ2-3
cdr3_nt: TGTGCCAGCAGTTCCAGCGGAGATACGCAGTATTTT
cdr3_aa: CASSSSGDTQYF

v_call: TRBV5-1
clone_size: NA
d_call: TRBD1
j_call: TRBJ2-1
cdr3_nt: TGCGCCAGCAGCTGGGGGACAGGCCTCTACAATGAGCAGTTCTTC
cdr3_aa: CASSWGTGLYNEQFF

v_call: TRBV5-4
clone_size: NA
d_call: TRBD2
j_call: TRBJ2-2
cdr3_nt: TGTGCCAGCAGCTTTGGTCTAGCGGGACCCGGGGAGCTGTTTTTT
cdr3_aa: CASSFGLAGPGELFF

v_call: TRBV5-1
clone_size: NA
d_call: NA
j_call: TRBJ2-1
cdr3_nt: TGCGCCAGCAGCCCGCCGGCTAGCGTGACGGTCGATGAGCAGTTCTTC
cdr3_aa: CASSPPASVTVDEQFF

v_call: TRBV3-1
clone_size: NA
d_call: NA
j_call: TRBJ1-2
cdr3_nt: TGTGCCAGCAGCCAAGGTCCGGGACCTAACTATGGCTACACCTTC
cdr3_aa: CASSQGPGPNYGYTF

v_call: TRBV2
clone_size: few
d_call: TRBD2
j_call: TRBJ2-3
cdr3_nt: TGTGCCAGCAGTTCGGGACTAGCGAGCACAGATACGCAGTATTTT
cdr3_aa: CASSSGLASTDTQYF

v_call: TRBV30
clone_size: NA
d_call: TRBD2
j_call: TRBJ2-1
cdr3_nt: TGTGCCTGGAGTGGACTAGCGGGAGTAGGGGGTGAGCAGTTCTTC
cdr3_aa: CAWSGLAGVGGEQFF

v_call: TRBV2
clone_size: NA
d_call: TRBD2
j_call: TRBJ2-5
cdr3_nt: TGTGCCAGCAAGCCGCGGGAGACGGTAGAGACCCAGTACTTC
cdr3_aa: CASKPRETVETQYF

v_call: TRBV7-9
clone_size: NA
d_call: TRBD2
j_call: TRBJ2-3
cdr3_nt: TGTGCCAGCAGCAGGACTAGCGGGGAAATGGGTACGCAGTATTTT
cdr3_aa: CASSRTSGEMGTQYF

v_call: TRBV30
clone_size: NA
d_call: NA
j_call: TRBJ1-4
cdr3_nt: TGTGCCTGGGGAACAGCTAATGAAAAACTGTTTTTT
cdr3_aa: CAWGTANEKLFF

v_call: TRBV11-3
clone_size: NA
d_call: NA
j_call: TRBJ2-1
cdr3_nt: TGTGCCAGCAGCTTAGGCGGGAGAGGGGGGCAGTTCTTC
cdr3_aa: CASSLGGRGGQFF

v_call: TRBV4-3
clone_size: NA
d_call: NA
j_call: TRBJ2-1
cdr3_nt: TGCGCCAGCAGCCAGAATCTAGGGGCTCTCGGGCAGTTCTTC
cdr3_aa: CASSQNLGALGQFF

v_call: TRBV7-9
clone_size: NA
d_call: TRBD2
j_call: TRBJ2-1
cdr3_nt: TGTGCCAGCAGCGGACTAGCGGAGTACCTAAATGAGCAGTTCTTC
cdr3_aa: CASSGLAEYLNEQFF

v_call: TRBV3-1
clone_size: NA
d_call: NA
j_call: TRBJ2-7
cdr3_nt: TGTGCCAGCAGCCAAGTAATCTCCCCCCAGGGAGGCCCTAACGAGCAGTACTTC
cdr3_aa: CASSQVISPQGGPNEQYF

v_call: TRBV12-3/TRBV12-4
clone_size: once
d_call: TRBD1
j_call: TRBJ2-7
cdr3_nt: TGTGCCAGCAGGTCGGGACAGGGAAGCTCCTACGAGCAGTACTTC
cdr3_aa: CASRSGQGSSYEQYF

v_call: TRBV7-9
clone_size: NA
d_call: TRBD1
j_call: TRBJ1-3
cdr3_nt: TGTGCCAGCAGCCCCCAACAGGGGAGTTCTGGAAACACCATATATTTT
cdr3_aa: CASSPQQGSSGNTIYF

v_call: TRBV27
clone_size: NA
d_call: NA
j_call: TRBJ2-7
cdr3_nt: TGTGCCAGCAAGTCCCTCTTGCTTGGGACAAACTACGAGCAGTACTTC
cdr3_aa: CASKSLLLGTNYEQYF

v_call: TRBV7-7
clone_size: NA
d_call: NA
j_call: TRBJ2-3
cdr3_nt: TGTGCTAGCAGCTTAGGATTCGGGGGAATGGATACGCAGTATTTT
cdr3_aa: CASSLGFGGMDTQYF

v_call: TRBV6-1
clone_size: NA
d_call: NA
j_call: TRBJ2-7
cdr3_nt: TGTGCCAGCAGAAGAGAGGCAGGGAACTACGAGCAGTACTTC
cdr3_aa: CASRREAGNYEQYF

v_call: TRBV4-1
clone_size: NA
d_call: TRBD2
j_call: TRBJ2-1
cdr3_nt: TGCGCCAGCAGTTCCGGACTAGCGGGAGCATACAATGAGCAGTTCTTC
cdr3_aa: CASSSGLAGAYNEQFF

v_call: TRBV7-6
clone_size: NA
d_call: TRBD1
j_call: TRBJ2-2
cdr3_nt: TGTGCCAGCAGCGTTCAGGGGGCGGGCACCGGGGAGCTGTTTTTT
cdr3_aa: CASSVQGAGTGELFF

v_call: TRBV7-8
clone_size: NA
d_call: TRBD2
j_call: TRBJ2-3
cdr3_nt: TGTGCCAGCAGATACCTAGCGGGGAGCACAGATACGCAGTATTTT
cdr3_aa: CASRYLAGSTDTQYF

v_call: TRBV30
clone_size: NA
d_call: NA
j_call: TRBJ1-2
cdr3_nt: TGTGCCTGGAACCGACAGGAGAAGGGCTACACCTTC
cdr3_aa: CAWNRQEKGYTF

v_call: TRBV5-1
clone_size: NA
d_call: TRBD2
j_call: TRBJ2-1
cdr3_nt: TGCGCCAGCAGCCCTTCAGCTCGGTGGGGGAGGGCCGTGAATGAGCAGTTCTTC
cdr3_aa: CASSPSARWGRAVNEQFF

v_call: TRBV12-3/TRBV12-4
clone_size: NA
d_call: TRBD2
j_call: TRBJ2-1
cdr3_nt: TGTGCCAGCAGTTTCGCTAGCGGCTACAATGAGCAGTTCTTC
cdr3_aa: CASSFASGYNEQFF

v_call: TRBV7-9
clone_size: NA
d_call: TRBD1
j_call: TRBJ2-7
cdr3_nt: TGTGCCAGCAGCGGGACAGTCTACGAGCAGTACTTC
cdr3_aa: CASSGTVYEQYF

v_call: TRBV30
clone_size: NA
d_call: NA
j_call: TRBJ2-1
cdr3_nt: TGTGCCTCCCAGGGGGGGGGCTTCGGCAATGAGCAGTTCTTC
cdr3_aa: CASQGGGFGNEQFF

v_call: TRBV7-3
clone_size: NA
d_call: NA
j_call: TRBJ1-2
cdr3_nt: TGTGCCAGCAGCCCTACCGCCGGGACGGCGTTCGGCTACACCTTC
cdr3_aa: CASSPTAGTAFGYTF

v_call: TRBV27
clone_size: NA
d_call: TRBD1
j_call: TRBJ1-1
cdr3_nt: TGTGCCAGCAGTTTCAACAGGGGAACTGAAGCTTTCTTT
cdr3_aa: CASSFNRGTEAFF

v_call: TRBV19
clone_size: NA
d_call: TRBD2
j_call: TRBJ2-7
cdr3_nt: TGTGCCAGTAGAGCTAGCGGAACCTACGAGCAGTACTTC
cdr3_aa: CASRASGTYEQYF

v_call: TRBV6-2/TRBV6-3
clone_size: NA
d_call: NA
j_call: TRBJ2-7
cdr3_nt: TGTGCCAGCAGTTACTCGTCGGTCTGGGAGAACTACGAGCAGTACTTC
cdr3_aa: CASSYSSVWENYEQYF

v_call: TRBV20-1
clone_size: NA
d_call: NA
j_call: TRBJ2-5
cdr3_nt: TGCAGTGCTAGAGCACGTCCAGAGACCCAGTACTTC
cdr3_aa: CSARARPETQYF

v_call: TRBV20-1
clone_size: once
d_call: NA
j_call: TRBJ2-7
cdr3_nt: TGCAGTGCTCCCCCCGGCGTCGAAGGGCACGAGCAGTACTTC
cdr3_aa: CSAPPGVEGHEQYF

v_call: TRBV19
clone_size: NA
d_call: TRBD1
j_call: TRBJ1-5
cdr3_nt: TGTGCCAGTAGTAGAGCACAGGGGGCGCGCGGCCAGCCCCAGCATTTT
cdr3_aa: CASSRAQGARGQPQHF

v_call: TRBV18
clone_size: NA
d_call: TRBD1
j_call: TRBJ2-3
cdr3_nt: TGTGCCACGAAAGGACAGGGAATGATAGATACGCAGTATTTT
cdr3_aa: CATKGQGMIDTQYF

v_call: TRBV29-1
clone_size: NA
d_call: NA
j_call: TRBJ1-5
cdr3_nt: TGCAGCGTGGGGGCAGGGAATGATCAGCCCCAGCATTTT
cdr3_aa: CSVGAGNDQPQHF

v_call: TRBV20-1
clone_size: NA
d_call: TRBD2
j_call: TRBJ2-5
cdr3_nt: TGCAGTGCTAGAGGCCCCTTGCTTAGCGGGAGCCAAGAGACCCAGTACTTC
cdr3_aa: CSARGPLLSGSQETQYF

v_call: TRBV29-1
clone_size: NA
d_call: NA
j_call: TRBJ2-7
cdr3_nt: TGCAGCGTTGCGGTAGCGAACTACGAGCAGTACTTC
cdr3_aa: CSVAVANYEQYF

v_call: TRBV30
clone_size: NA
d_call: NA
j_call: TRBJ1-1
cdr3_nt: TGTGCCTCCTCCCTGCCCCATGTCAAGTTTGGAGCTTTCTTT
cdr3_aa: CASSLPHVKFGAFF

v_call: TRBV20-1
clone_size: few
d_call: NA
j_call: TRBJ2-7
cdr3_nt: TGCAGTGCCCGTAGACATGGGATCTACGAGCAGTACTTC
cdr3_aa: CSARRHGIYEQYF

v_call: TRBV5-6
clone_size: NA
d_call: NA
j_call: TRBJ1-5
cdr3_nt: TGTGCCAGCAGCTTTGGGCTGACCGGCAATCAGCCCCAGCATTTT
cdr3_aa: CASSFGLTGNQPQHF

v_call: TRBV27
clone_size: once
d_call: NA
j_call: TRBJ2-7
cdr3_nt: TGTGCCAGCAGTTTATCGATAGGGGACGAGCAGTACTTC
cdr3_aa: CASSLSIGDEQYF

v_call: TRBV15
clone_size: NA
d_call: NA
j_call: TRBJ2-1
cdr3_nt: TGTGCCACCAGCAGAGAACGGGAGAGTGAGCAGTTCTTC
cdr3_aa: CATSRERESEQFF